This T cell receptor beta chain was identified during a study of CD4+ T cells in melanoma. Repertoires were generated with immunoSEQ multiplex PCR, while TCRdb's copy carries only in-frame clones and drops some. The table has about 6,900 clones, around 70% seen once. This clonotype was sampled from a human donor with melanoma. The sample consisted of cells from a culture (not recorded whether cultured in vitro).

Written as DNA, the CDR3 is TGTGCCAGCAGTTACCCCAGTCAGCCCCAGCATTTT. Translated: CASSYPSQPQHF. The chain links TRBV6-6 to TRBJ1-5; unclear D gene. Germline values: CDR1 MNHNY, CDR2 SVGAGI (reference sequence). Trimming shortened V by 2 bases and J by 6 bases, and 5 bases separated the two germline ends. CDR3 length equals 12 residues.